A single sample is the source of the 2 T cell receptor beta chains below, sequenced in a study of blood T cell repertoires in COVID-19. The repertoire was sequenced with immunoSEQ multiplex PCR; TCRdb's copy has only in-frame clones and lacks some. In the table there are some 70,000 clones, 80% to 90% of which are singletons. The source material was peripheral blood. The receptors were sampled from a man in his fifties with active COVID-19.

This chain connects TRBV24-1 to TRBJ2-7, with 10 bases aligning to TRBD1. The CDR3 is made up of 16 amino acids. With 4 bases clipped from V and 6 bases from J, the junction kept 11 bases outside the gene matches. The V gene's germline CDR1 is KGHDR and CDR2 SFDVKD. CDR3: CATSERAGTGDPEQYF. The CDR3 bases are TGTGCCACCAGTGAGCGGGCCGGGACAGGGGACCCCGAGCAGTACTTC.

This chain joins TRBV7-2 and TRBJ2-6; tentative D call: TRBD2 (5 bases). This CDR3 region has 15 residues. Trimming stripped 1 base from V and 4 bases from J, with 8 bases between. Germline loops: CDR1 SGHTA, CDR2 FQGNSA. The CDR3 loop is CASSLVRGGANVLTF. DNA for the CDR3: TGTGCCAGCAGCTTAGTCCGGGGAGGGGCCAACGTCCTGACTTTC.